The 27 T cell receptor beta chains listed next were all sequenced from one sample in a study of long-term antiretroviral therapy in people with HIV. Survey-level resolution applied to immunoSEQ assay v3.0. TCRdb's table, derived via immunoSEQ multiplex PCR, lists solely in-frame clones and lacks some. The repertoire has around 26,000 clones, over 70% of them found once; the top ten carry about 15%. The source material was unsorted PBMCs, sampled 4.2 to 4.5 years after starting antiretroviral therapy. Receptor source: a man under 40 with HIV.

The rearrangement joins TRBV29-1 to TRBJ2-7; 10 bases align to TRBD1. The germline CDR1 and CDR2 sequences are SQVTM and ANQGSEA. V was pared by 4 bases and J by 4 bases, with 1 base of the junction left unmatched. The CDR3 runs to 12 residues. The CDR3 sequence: CSVVDRGYEQYF. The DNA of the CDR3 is TGCAGCGTTGTGGACAGGGGGTACGAGCAGTACTTC.

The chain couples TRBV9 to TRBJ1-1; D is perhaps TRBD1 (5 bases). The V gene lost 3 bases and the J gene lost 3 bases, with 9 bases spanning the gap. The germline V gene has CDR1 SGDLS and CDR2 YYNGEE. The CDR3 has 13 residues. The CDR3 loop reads CASSGGSYTEAFF. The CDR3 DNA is TGTGCCAGCAGCGGGGGGAGTTACACTGAAGCTTTCTTT.

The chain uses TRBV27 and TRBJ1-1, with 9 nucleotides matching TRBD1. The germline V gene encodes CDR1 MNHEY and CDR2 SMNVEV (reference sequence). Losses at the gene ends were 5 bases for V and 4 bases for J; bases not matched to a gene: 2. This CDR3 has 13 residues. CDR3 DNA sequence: TGTGCCAGCAGTATGGGACAGGGCACTGAAGCTTTCTTT. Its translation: CASSMGQGTEAFF.

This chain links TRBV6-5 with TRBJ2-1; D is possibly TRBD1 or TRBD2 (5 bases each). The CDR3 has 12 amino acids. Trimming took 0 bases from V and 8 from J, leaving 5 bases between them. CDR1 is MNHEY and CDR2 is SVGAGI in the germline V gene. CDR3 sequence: CASSYSGDEQFF. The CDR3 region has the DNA TGTGCCAGCAGTTACTCGGGGGATGAGCAGTTCTTC.

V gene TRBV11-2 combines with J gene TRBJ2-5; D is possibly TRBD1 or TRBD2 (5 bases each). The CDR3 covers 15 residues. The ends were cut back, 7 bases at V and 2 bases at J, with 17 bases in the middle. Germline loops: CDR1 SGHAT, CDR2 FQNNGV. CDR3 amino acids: CASKRGPGRQETQYF. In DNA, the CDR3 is TGTGCCAGCAAAAGGGGACCGGGGAGACAAGAGACCCAGTACTTC.

As DNA, the CDR3 is TGCAGCGTTGAAGTGGCGGGGATCCACGAGCAGTACTTC. It translates to CSVEVAGIHEQYF. The rearrangement links TRBV29-1 to TRBJ2-7; tentatively, D is TRBD2 (6 bases). The CDR3 has 13 residues. From germline, CDR1 is SQVTM and CDR2 ANQGSEA. V was shortened by 1 base and J by 5 bases, with 12 bases between the two germline ends.

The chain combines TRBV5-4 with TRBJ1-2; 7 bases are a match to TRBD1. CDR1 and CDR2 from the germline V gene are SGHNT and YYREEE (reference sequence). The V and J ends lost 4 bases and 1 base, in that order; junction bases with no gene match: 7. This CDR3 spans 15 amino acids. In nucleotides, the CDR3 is TGTGCCAGCAGCACCAGGACAGGTGTTAACTATGGCTACACCTTC. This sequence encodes CASSTRTGVNYGYTF.

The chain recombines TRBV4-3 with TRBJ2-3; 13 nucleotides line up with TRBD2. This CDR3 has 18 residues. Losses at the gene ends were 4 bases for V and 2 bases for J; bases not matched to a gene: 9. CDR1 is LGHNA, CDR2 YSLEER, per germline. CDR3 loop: CASSPNPGLAGYTDTQYF. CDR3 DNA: TGCGCCAGCAGCCCAAACCCGGGACTAGCGGGATACACAGATACGCAGTATTTT.

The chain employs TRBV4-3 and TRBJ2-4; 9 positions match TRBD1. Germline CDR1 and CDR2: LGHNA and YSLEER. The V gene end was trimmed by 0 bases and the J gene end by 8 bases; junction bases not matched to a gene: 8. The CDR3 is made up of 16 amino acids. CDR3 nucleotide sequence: TGCGCCAGCAGCCAAGATCTAGGGACAGGGAGGGACATTCAGTACTTC. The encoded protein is CASSQDLGTGRDIQYF.

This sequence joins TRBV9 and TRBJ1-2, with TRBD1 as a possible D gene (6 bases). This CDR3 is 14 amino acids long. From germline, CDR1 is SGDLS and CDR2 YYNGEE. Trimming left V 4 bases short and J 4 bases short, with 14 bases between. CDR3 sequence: CASSPGGLGYGYTF. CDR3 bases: TGTGCCAGCAGCCCCGGGGGCTTGGGCTATGGCTACACCTTC.

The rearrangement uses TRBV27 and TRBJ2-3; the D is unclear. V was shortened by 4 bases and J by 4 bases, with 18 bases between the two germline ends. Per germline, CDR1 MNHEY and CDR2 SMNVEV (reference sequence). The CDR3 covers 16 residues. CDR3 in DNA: TGTGCCAGCAGTTCATACTCCGAGATAAGAGCAGATACGCAGTATTTT. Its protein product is CASSSYSEIRADTQYF.

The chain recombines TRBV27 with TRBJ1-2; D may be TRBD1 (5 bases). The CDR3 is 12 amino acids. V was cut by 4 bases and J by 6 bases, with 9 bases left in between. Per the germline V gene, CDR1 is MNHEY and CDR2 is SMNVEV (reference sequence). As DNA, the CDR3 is TGTGCCAGCAGTTCAGGGTTCAATGGCTACACCTTC. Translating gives CASSSGFNGYTF.

The CDR3 DNA reads as TGTGCCAGCAGCTCGCGGCGGGAGGGAGCAGGGAATGAGCAGTTCTTC. It codes for CASSSRREGAGNEQFF. The rearrangement uses TRBV7-8 and TRBJ2-1; TRBD2 matches at 9 bases. Germline values: CDR1 SGHVS, CDR2 FQNEAQ. Germline trimming cut 4 bases from V and 7 bases from J; bases unmatched to any gene: 11. The CDR3 contains 16 residues. The full variable domain, its missing parts supplied by reference TRBV7-8 and TRBJ2-1, is GAGVSQSPRYKVAKRGQDVALRCDPISGHVSLFWYQQALGQGPEFLTYFQNEAQLDKSGLPSDRFFAERPEGSVSTLKIQRTQQEDSAVYLCASSSRREGAGNEQFFGPGTRLTVL.

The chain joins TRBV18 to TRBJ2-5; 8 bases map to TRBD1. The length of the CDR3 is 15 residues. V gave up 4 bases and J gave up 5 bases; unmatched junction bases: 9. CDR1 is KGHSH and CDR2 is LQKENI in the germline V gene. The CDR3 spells CASSQDRVRQETQYF. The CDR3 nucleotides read TGTGCCAGCTCACAGGACAGGGTGAGGCAGGAGACCCAGTACTTC.

CDR3 sequence: CASSLTGGTGYYQPQHF. The CDR3 coding sequence is TGTGCCAGCTCCCTAACGGGGGGGACAGGGTACTATCAGCCCCAGCATTTT. The gene calls are TRBV18 and TRBJ1-5; 9 nucleotides align to TRBD1. Trimming at V came to 6 bases and at J to 5 bases, leaving 14 bases not matched to a gene. Per the germline V gene, CDR1 is KGHSH and CDR2 is LQKENI. This CDR3 has 17 amino acids.

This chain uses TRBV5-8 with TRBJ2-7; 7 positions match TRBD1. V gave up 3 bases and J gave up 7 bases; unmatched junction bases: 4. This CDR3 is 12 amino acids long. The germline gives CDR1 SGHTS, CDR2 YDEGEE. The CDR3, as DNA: TGTGCCAGCAGCTCTGACAGGGTTGAGCAGTACTTC. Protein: CASSSDRVEQYF.

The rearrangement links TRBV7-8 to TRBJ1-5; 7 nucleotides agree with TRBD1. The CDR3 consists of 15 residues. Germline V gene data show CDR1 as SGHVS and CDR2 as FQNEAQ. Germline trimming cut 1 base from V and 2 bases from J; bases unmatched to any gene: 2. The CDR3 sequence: CASSLDRGGNQPQHF. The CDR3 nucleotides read TGTGCCAGCAGCTTAGACAGGGGCGGCAATCAGCCCCAGCATTTT.

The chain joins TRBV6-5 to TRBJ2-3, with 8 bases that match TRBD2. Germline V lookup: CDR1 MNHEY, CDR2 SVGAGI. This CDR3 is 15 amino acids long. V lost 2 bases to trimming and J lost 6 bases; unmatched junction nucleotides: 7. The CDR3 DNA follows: TGTGCCAGCAGTTACACTAGCGGACGATTGGATACGCAGTATTTT. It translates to CASSYTSGRLDTQYF.

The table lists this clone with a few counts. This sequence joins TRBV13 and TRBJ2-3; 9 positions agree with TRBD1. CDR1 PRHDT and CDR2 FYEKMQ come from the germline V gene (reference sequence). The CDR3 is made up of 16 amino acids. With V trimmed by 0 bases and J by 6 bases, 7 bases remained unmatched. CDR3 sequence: CASSLGGDRVGDTQYF. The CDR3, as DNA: TGTGCCAGCAGCTTAGGAGGGGACAGGGTTGGGGATACGCAGTATTTT.

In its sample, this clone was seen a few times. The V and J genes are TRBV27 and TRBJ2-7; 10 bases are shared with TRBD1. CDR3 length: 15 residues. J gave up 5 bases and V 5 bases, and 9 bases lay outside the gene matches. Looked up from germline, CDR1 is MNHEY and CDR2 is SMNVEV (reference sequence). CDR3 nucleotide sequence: TGTGCCAGCAGTCGGAAGACAGGGGGCTTGAACGAGCAGTACTTC. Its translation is CASSRKTGGLNEQYF.

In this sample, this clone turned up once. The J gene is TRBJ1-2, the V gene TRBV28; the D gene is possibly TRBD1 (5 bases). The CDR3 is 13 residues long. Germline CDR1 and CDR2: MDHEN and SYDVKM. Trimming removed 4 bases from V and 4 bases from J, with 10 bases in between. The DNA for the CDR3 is TGTGCCAGCAGTTCCCGGGACGCCTATGGCTACACCTTC. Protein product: CASSSRDAYGYTF.

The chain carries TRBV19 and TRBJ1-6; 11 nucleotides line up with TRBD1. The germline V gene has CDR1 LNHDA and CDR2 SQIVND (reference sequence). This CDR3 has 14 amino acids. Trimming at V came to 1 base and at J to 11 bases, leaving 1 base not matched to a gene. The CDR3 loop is CASSIGTGGPPLHF. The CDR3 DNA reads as TGTGCCAGTAGTATAGGGACAGGGGGCCCACCCCTCCACTTT.

CDR3 in DNA: TGTGCCAGTAGTCTTCAGGGTAGACCCTACGAGCAGTACTTC. Residues: CASSLQGRPYEQYF. V usage is TRBV19 and J usage is TRBJ2-7; perhaps TRBD1 as D (5 bases). The CDR3 runs to 14 residues. Germline lookup yields CDR1 LNHDA and CDR2 SQIVND (reference sequence). The ends were cut back, 5 bases at V and 2 bases at J, with 13 bases in the middle.

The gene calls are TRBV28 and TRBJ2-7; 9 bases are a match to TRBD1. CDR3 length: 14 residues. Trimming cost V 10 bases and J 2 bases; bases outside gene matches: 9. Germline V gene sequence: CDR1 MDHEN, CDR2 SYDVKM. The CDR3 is CATSTGGLPYEQYF. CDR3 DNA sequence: TGTGCCACCTCAACAGGGGGCCTCCCCTACGAGCAGTACTTC.

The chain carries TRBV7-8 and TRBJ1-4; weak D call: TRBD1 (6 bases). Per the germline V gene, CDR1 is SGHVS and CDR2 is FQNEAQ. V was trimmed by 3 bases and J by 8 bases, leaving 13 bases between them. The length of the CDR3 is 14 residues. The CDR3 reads CASSFKGGYEKLFF. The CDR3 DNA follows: TGTGCCAGCAGCTTTAAAGGGGGATACGAAAAACTGTTTTTT.

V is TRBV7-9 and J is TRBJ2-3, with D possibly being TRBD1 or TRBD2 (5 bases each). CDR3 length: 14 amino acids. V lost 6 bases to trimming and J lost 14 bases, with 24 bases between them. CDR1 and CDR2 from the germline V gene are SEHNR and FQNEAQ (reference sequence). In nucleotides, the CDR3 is TGTGCCAGCAGTGCCGGAGGTGCCCCTTACAGGCCGTATTTT. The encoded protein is CASSAGGAPYRPYF.

The DNA of the CDR3 is TGCGCCAGCAGCTTGGGGGGACAATACTCTGGAAACACCATATATTTT. Its protein is CASSLGGQYSGNTIYF. V and J are TRBV5-1 and TRBJ1-3, with TRBD1 as a possible D gene (6 bases). The CDR3 totals 16 residues. Germline CDR1 SGHRS, CDR2 YFSETQ. Deletions cut 0 bases from V and 0 bases from J, with 10 bases between.